The present TCR beta chain was sequenced within a study of cytomegalovirus exposure and HLA in healthy donors. The PCR contained 60 Vbeta and 13 Jbeta primers. Clones were read by immunoSEQ multiplex PCR, and TCRdb kept only the in-frame ones, dropping some. Here the sample spans 150,000 or so clones, approximately 73% being singletons. Between the trimmed V and J ends, which lost 3 bases and 7 bases, there was a span of 8 bases. CDR3 length: 11 amino acids. The germline V gene has CDR1 SGDLS and CDR2 YYNGEE. This chain joins TRBV9 and TRBJ2-7, with D possibly being TRBD2 (5 bases). The sequenced material came from PBMCs. This receptor was taken from a man aged 25-40 years in good health and CMV-seropositive. CDR3 bases: TGTGCCAGCAGCGCGGACTCAGAGCAGTACTTC. This encodes CASSADSEQYF.